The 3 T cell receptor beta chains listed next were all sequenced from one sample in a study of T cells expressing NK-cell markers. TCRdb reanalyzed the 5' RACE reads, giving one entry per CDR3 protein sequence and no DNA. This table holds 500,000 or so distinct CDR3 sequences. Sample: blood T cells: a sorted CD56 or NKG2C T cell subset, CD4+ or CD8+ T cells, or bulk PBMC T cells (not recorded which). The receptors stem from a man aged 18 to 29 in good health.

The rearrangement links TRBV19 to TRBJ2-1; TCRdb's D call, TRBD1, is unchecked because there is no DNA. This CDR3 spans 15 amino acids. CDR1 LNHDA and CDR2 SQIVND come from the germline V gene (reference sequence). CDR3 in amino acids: CASSADRGHVNEQFF.

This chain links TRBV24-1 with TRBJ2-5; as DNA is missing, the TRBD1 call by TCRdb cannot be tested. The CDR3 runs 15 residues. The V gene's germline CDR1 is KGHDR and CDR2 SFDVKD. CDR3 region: CATSPGQGAQETQYF.

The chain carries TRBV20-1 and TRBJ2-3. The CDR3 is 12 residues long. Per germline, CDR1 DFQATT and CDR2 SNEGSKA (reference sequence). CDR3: CSERTRADTQYF.